Sequencing of this TCR beta chain was carried out in a study of blood T cell repertoires in COVID-19. TCRdb keeps only in-frame clones here, not all; method: immunoSEQ multiplex PCR. The sample contains some 140,000 clones, almost 85% of which appear only once. This clone was picked up a small number of times. The receptor comes from a man aged 40-49 years with acute COVID-19. Material: PBMCs or T cells enriched from blood (not recorded which).

The CDR3 spells CASSLVAGGNQPQHF. The DNA of the CDR3 is TGTGCCAGCAGCTTGGTTGCAGGGGGCAATCAGCCCCAGCATTTT. This rearrangement joins TRBV7-2 to TRBJ1-5; the D gene is possibly TRBD1 (6 bases). The V gene's germline CDR1 is SGHTA and CDR2 FQGNSA. The CDR3 extends over 15 amino acids. V lost 3 bases and J lost 2, with 11 bases in between.